Given below is one TCR beta chain in context. Antigen: not known. This record belongs to a study of PD-1 blockade in classical Hodgkin lymphoma. Overall study results and limits: Healthy donors were reported to have higher baseline TCR diversity than newly diagnosed patients.

Germline values: CDR1 SEHNR, CDR2 FQNEAQ (reference sequence). The CDR3 is 14 amino acids. Trimming at V came to 5 bases and at J to 3 bases, leaving 5 bases not matched to a gene. Each patient's relapse followed autologous stem cell transplantation, and brentuximab vedotin exposure varied. Best response was recorded as complete response, partial response or progressive disease. Libraries were prepared by immunoSEQ multiplex PCR; TCRdb keeps only in-frame clonotypes and omits some of them. The sample contains tens of thousands of clones, about two thirds of which appear only once. This sequence was found in a human donor with classical Hodgkin lymphoma. The specimen comprised peripheral blood mononuclear cells (PBMCs), sampled at baseline. The V call is TRBV7-9, the J call TRBJ2-7; 9 bases align to TRBD2. The DNA for the CDR3 is TGTGCCAGCAGCAAAAATAGCGGGAGCTACGAGCAGTACTTC. As protein: CASSKNSGSYEQYF.